Shown below are 26 T cell receptor beta chains from a single sample sequenced in a study of glioma-infiltrating T cells after dendritic cell vaccination. Only in-frame clones appear in the TCRdb table, and some are missing; sequencing was by immunoSEQ multiplex PCR. The repertoire includes tens of thousands of clones, more than 80% of them detected once, and roughly 2.1% sits in the top ten. The time point here: after dendritic cell vaccination, including at tumor progression/relapse. The specimen was blood, collected after dendritic cell vaccination. These receptors came from a human donor with glioblastoma.

This clone has a single count. V gene TRBV7-8 combines with J gene TRBJ1-1; D is undetermined. Trimming left V 5 bases short and J 6 bases short, with 10 bases between. CDR3 size: 12 residues. CDR1 and CDR2 (germline): SGHVS, FQNEAQ. CDR3 nucleotides: TGTGCCAGCAGCCTCCGGTTCGCTGAAGCTTTCTTT. This gives the protein CASSLRFAEAFF.

The genes are TRBV6-1 and TRBJ1-2; D ambiguous. This CDR3 is built from 13 residues. The V gene lost 6 bases and the J gene lost 5 bases, with 13 bases spanning the gap. Per the germline V gene, CDR1 is MNHNS and CDR2 is SASEGT. The CDR3 DNA reads TGTGCCAGCAGCCCGGGTCCGAAGTATGGCTACACCTTC. It is translated as CASSPGPKYGYTF.

The chain recombines TRBV5-4 with TRBJ2-7; 8 bases are shared with TRBD1. Germline trimming cut 4 bases from V and 5 bases from J; bases unmatched to any gene: 8. The CDR3 has 14 residues. Germline loops: CDR1 SGHNT, CDR2 YYREEE (reference sequence). CDR3 residues: CASSTQDRDHEQYF. The CDR3 region has the DNA TGTGCCAGCAGCACCCAGGACAGGGACCACGAGCAGTACTTC. Variable domain in full (rest from reference TRBV5-4 and TRBJ2-7): ETGVTQSPTHLIKTRGQQVTLRCSSQSGHNTVSWYQQALGQGPQFIFQYYREEENGRGNFPPRFSGLQFPNYSSELNVNALELDDSALYLCASSTQDRDHEQYFGPGTRLTVT.

The V gene is TRBV27, the J gene TRBJ1-5; the D gene is possibly TRBD1 (5 bases). Per germline, CDR1 MNHEY and CDR2 SMNVEV (reference sequence). Trimming cost V 2 bases and J 5 bases, with 16 bases left between them. This CDR3 has 16 residues. CDR3 nucleotides: TGTGCCAGCAGTTTAAGGGCAGGGCGATCGGATCAGCCCCAGCATTTT. Encoded protein: CASSLRAGRSDQPQHF.

This clone was recorded a few times. The chain employs TRBV28 and TRBJ1-5; D remains ambiguous. V lost 8 bases and J 5 bases, leaving 10 bases between the germline ends. Germline V gives CDR1 MDHEN, CDR2 SYDVKM. The CDR3 is 12 amino acids. The CDR3 spells CASRRADQPQHF. The CDR3 nucleotides read TGTGCCAGCCGGCGGGCTGATCAGCCCCAGCATTTT.

The chain recombines TRBV21-1 with TRBJ2-6; TRBD2, the table's D call, was not compared with the DNA. TRBV21-1 is given as a pseudogene. The CDR3 consists of 17 residues. The CDR3 region has the DNA TGTGCCAGCAGCAAACGGGAAAACGACCCTGGGGCCAACGTCCTGACTTTC. Translated: CASSKRENDPGANVLTF.

This chain uses TRBV18 with TRBJ1-6, with 9 bases matching TRBD1. Germline CDR1 reads KGHSH; CDR2 reads LQKENI. This CDR3 has 15 residues. J lost 7 bases, V lost 3 bases, and 4 bases had no gene match. CDR3 sequence reads: CASSPPTGGNSPLHF. The CDR3 region has the DNA TGTGCCAGCTCACCCCCGACAGGGGGAAATTCACCCCTCCACTTT.

This clone was recorded only once. The chain recombines TRBV19 with TRBJ1-6; no clear D. V shed 6 bases and J shed 0 bases, with 12 bases lying between them. The V gene's germline CDR1 is LNHDA and CDR2 SQIVND (reference sequence). The CDR3 has 16 residues. Here the CDR3 reads CASSQRRSSYNSPLHF. DNA of the CDR3: TGTGCCAGTAGCCAGAGACGGAGCTCCTATAATTCACCCCTCCACTTT.

A few counts support this clone. The chain links TRBV10-3 to TRBJ2-7; 9 bases match TRBD1. The length of the CDR3 is 14 residues. CDR1 ENHRY and CDR2 SYGVKD come from the germline V gene. The V and J ends lost 10 bases and 7 bases, in that order; junction bases with no gene match: 14. In nucleotides, the CDR3 is TGTGCCAGCGAATCCGGGACAGGGACGGGGGAGCAGTACTTC. Residues: CASESGTGTGEQYF.

The genes are TRBV6-5 and TRBJ1-2; a possible D gene is TRBD1 (6 bases). This CDR3 spans 14 amino acids. CDR1 and CDR2 from the germline V gene are MNHEY and SVGAGI. Trimming took off 6 bases at V and 6 bases at J, with 17 bases between the two ends. CDR3 DNA sequence: TGTGCCAGCAGAGGAACAGGGCTCGTACATGGCTACACCTTC. Amino acids: CASRGTGLVHGYTF.

J is TRBJ1-1 and V is TRBV7-8; D might be TRBD1 (6 bases). Trimming shortened V by 6 bases and J by 5 bases, and 16 bases separated the two germline ends. The germline gives CDR1 SGHVS, CDR2 FQNEAQ. This CDR3 comprises 14 residues. The CDR3 coding sequence is TGTGCCAGCAGAACAGGGCTTTTGGTTACTGAAGCTTTCTTT. It specifies CASRTGLLVTEAFF. Complete variable domain (other parts from reference TRBV7-8 and TRBJ1-1): GAGVSQSPRYKVAKRGQDVALRCDPISGHVSLFWYQQALGQGPEFLTYFQNEAQLDKSGLPSDRFFAERPEGSVSTLKIQRTQQEDSAVYLCASRTGLLVTEAFFGQGTRLTVV.

The chain has TRBV6-5 and TRBJ2-7, with 11 bases fitting TRBD1. CDR1 is MNHEY and CDR2 is SVGAGI in the germline V gene. The CDR3 is 14 residues long. V lost 4 bases, J lost 2 bases, and 1 base stayed unmatched. Written as DNA, the CDR3 is TGTGCCAGCAGTTTGGACAGGGGGCCCTACGAGCAGTACTTC. This encodes CASSLDRGPYEQYF.

The chain combines TRBV2 with TRBJ1-1, with D uncertain. Germline V lookup: CDR1 SNHLY, CDR2 FYNNEI. Trimming cost V 11 bases and J 2 bases, with 9 bases left between them. The CDR3 runs 11 residues. The CDR3 nucleotides read TGTGCCTCCCACAGAAACACTGAAGCTTTCTTT. Translation: CASHRNTEAFF.

This clone was found once. V usage is TRBV5-1 and J usage is TRBJ2-1; 8 bases align to TRBD1. V lost 1 base and J lost 6; bases outside the gene matches: 3. The germline gives CDR1 SGHRS, CDR2 YFSETQ. The CDR3 is 14 amino acids. The CDR3: CASSLPTGGNEQFF. CDR3 in DNA: TGCGCCAGCAGCTTGCCCACAGGGGGCAATGAGCAGTTCTTC. The full variable domain, with the rest looked up from reference TRBV5-1 and TRBJ2-1, is KAGVTQTPRYLIKTRGQQVTLSCSPISGHRSVSWYQQTPGQGLQFLFEYFSETQRNKGNFPGRFSGRQFSNSRSEMNVSTLELGDSALYLCASSLPTGGNEQFFGPGTRLTVL.

CDR3 in amino acids: CASSDQTGGAYNEQFF. In DNA, the CDR3 is TGTGCCAGTAGTGACCAGACAGGGGGCGCCTACAATGAGCAGTTCTTC. This chain connects TRBV19 to TRBJ2-1, with 10 positions matching TRBD1. Trimming took 5 bases from V and 2 from J; bases not matched to a gene: 6. Germline V gives CDR1 LNHDA, CDR2 SQIVND (reference sequence). The CDR3 is made up of 16 amino acids. The whole variable domain, filled in from reference TRBV19 and TRBJ2-1, reads DGGITQSPKYLFRKEGQNVTLSCEQNLNHDAMYWYRQDPGQGLRLIYYSQIVNDFQKGDIAEGYSVSREKKESFPLTVTSAQKNPTAFYLCASSDQTGGAYNEQFFGPGTRLTVL.

V and J are TRBV5-3 and TRBJ2-7; 7 bases are a match to TRBD2. TRBV5-3 is annotated as an ORF whose role is uncertain. The CDR3 contains 13 residues. Trimming cost V 2 bases and J 5 bases; bases outside gene matches: 4. The CDR3, as DNA: TGTGCCAGAAGCTTCGGGGGGTTCAACGAGCAGTACGTC. It encodes CARSFGGFNEQYV.

The chain has TRBV2 and TRBJ1-3; a possible D gene is TRBD1 (5 bases). The V and J ends lost 3 bases and 0 bases respectively, with 15 bases between them. CDR1 SNHLY and CDR2 FYNNEI come from the germline V gene. The CDR3 contains 17 residues. The CDR3 DNA reads as TGTGCCAGCAGTGACATTTTCTGGGGGGGCTCTGGAAACACCATATATTTT. Protein sequence: CASSDIFWGGSGNTIYF.

The chain uses TRBV4-2 and TRBJ1-6, with 7 bases aligning to TRBD1. Germline V gene data show CDR1 as LGHNA and CDR2 as YNFKEQ. The trim removed 1 base at V and 4 bases at J, leaving 7 bases unmatched. The CDR3 runs to 17 residues. DNA for the CDR3: TGTGCCAGCAGCCAAGGTAGAGGGGGCGTTTATAATTCACCCCTCCACTTT. This codes for CASSQGRGGVYNSPLHF.

J is TRBJ1-1 and V is TRBV27; D is perhaps TRBD1 (5 bases). In germline, CDR1 is MNHEY, CDR2 SMNVEV (reference sequence). There are 16 residues in the CDR3. Deletions cut 3 bases from V and 0 bases from J, with 14 bases between. Written as DNA, the CDR3 is TGTGCCAGCAGTTTCAATCAGGGTTTTTTGAACACTGAAGCTTTCTTT. Translating gives CASSFNQGFLNTEAFF.

This clone has just a few counts. V gene TRBV18 combines with J gene TRBJ1-2; no reliable D call. CDR1 and CDR2 (germline): KGHSH, LQKENI. The CDR3 has 15 residues. With 0 bases removed from V and 8 bases from J, the gap between germline ends came to 16 bases. The CDR3 loop reads CASSPPEEGGTGYTF. In nucleotides, the CDR3 is TGTGCCAGCTCACCACCGGAAGAGGGCGGAACGGGCTACACCTTC.

This sequence joins TRBV7-9 and TRBJ2-6, with D perhaps TRBD1 (5 bases). The CDR3 contains 14 residues. Between the trimmed V and J ends, which lost 10 bases and 1 base, there was a span of 11 bases. Germline-derived CDR1 and CDR2 are SEHNR and FQNEAQ (reference sequence). The CDR3 loop is CAMAQGSGANVLTF. CDR3 DNA sequence: TGTGCCATGGCCCAGGGATCTGGGGCCAACGTCCTGACTTTC.

V usage is TRBV25-1 and J usage is TRBJ1-2; 7 bases fit TRBD1. Trimming cost V 4 bases and J 0 bases; bases outside gene matches: 2. CDR1 and CDR2 from the germline V gene are MGHDK and SYGVNS. The length of the CDR3 is 14 residues. This CDR3 is CASSATGTNYGYTF. The CDR3 DNA reads as TGTGCCAGCAGTGCGACAGGGACTAACTATGGCTACACCTTC.

J is TRBJ1-4 and V is TRBV19; 9 nucleotides match TRBD1. The CDR3 runs to 15 residues. The V gene's germline CDR1 is LNHDA and CDR2 SQIVND (reference sequence). The V segment lost 5 bases and the J segment 11 bases; nucleotides outside the gene matches: 12. DNA for the CDR3: TGTGCCAGTAGTGCAAACAGGGGGCTTCTCGAGAAACTGTTTTTT. Protein sequence: CASSANRGLLEKLFF.

V is TRBV7-2 and J is TRBJ1-2, with D possibly matching TRBD1 (6 bases). The CDR3 consists of 14 residues. V lost 4 bases and J lost 8, with 17 bases in between. CDR1 and CDR2 (germline): SGHTA, FQGNSA. CDR3 sequence reads: CASSSDGGARGYTF. CDR3 nucleotide sequence: TGTGCCAGCAGCTCGGACGGGGGGGCGCGGGGCTACACCTTC.

The chain employs TRBV5-4 and TRBJ2-5; D perhaps matches TRBD2 (5 bases). The CDR3 has 16 residues. V dropped 0 bases and J dropped 2 bases, with 14 bases sitting between them. CDR1 is SGHNT and CDR2 is YYREEE in the germline V gene (reference sequence). Written as DNA, the CDR3 is TGTGCCAGCAGCTTGGGAGGGTTCTCCGTTCAAGAGACCCAGTACTTC. It is translated as CASSLGGFSVQETQYF.

V gene TRBV30 combines with J gene TRBJ1-2; tentative D call: TRBD1 (5 bases). Germline V gene sequence: CDR1 GTSNPN, CDR2 SVGIG (reference sequence). The CDR3 covers 12 residues. V was shortened by 3 bases and J by 8 bases, with 13 bases between the two germline ends. The CDR3 loop is CAWRDRGSGYTF. For the CDR3, the DNA is TGTGCCTGGAGAGATAGGGGTAGCGGCTACACCTTC.